This T cell receptor beta chain originates from a study of T cell clusters in autoimmune cytopenias. CDR3 size: 16 residues. Germline CDR1 and CDR2: SGHRS and YFSETQ. Each sample's input was approximately 0.25 ug genomic DNA, about 38,000 genome equivalents. Multiplex touch-down PCR amplified TRB using TRB-A and TRB-B pools in one tube. Reprocessing the multiplex PCR reads, TCRdb reports a single entry for every CDR3 protein and omits DNA. The sample table sets out some 2,000 distinct CDR3 sequences. Overall study findings and caveats: TRB repertoire shifts in secondary cytopenia and chronic lymphocytic leukemia mostly reflected lymphoma, not autoimmunity. Healthy donors had approximately 3.1-fold more exclusive TRB clusters than active autoimmune hepatitis patients.

Its frequency marks this clonotype as medium-sized (0.01 to 0.1%). Its antigen is as yet unknown. The same data also contributed to another study, on T cell repertoires in aging, cancer and after chemotherapy. As that report states: Rebound thymic output was suggested by rising median generation probability during chemotherapy in each cancer cohort.

Sample: peripheral blood. This chain joins TRBV5-1 and TRBJ2-5; the D call from TCRdb, TRBD2, cannot be confirmed without DNA. The origin of this receptor is a human donor with an autoimmune cytopenia or autoimmune hepatitis (not recorded which). This chain's CDR3 is CASSYGLAGGGETQYF.